The clone carrying this TCR beta chain was observed many times. These data belong to a study of T cells in Graves' hyperthyroidism and ophthalmopathy. RNA transcripts gave rise to amplified TCR beta CDR3 regions. The HTBI set primed first-round TCR CDR3 RT-PCR. In TCRdb, the multiplex PCR reads were re-called with MiXCR into one record per CDR3 protein. Here the sample spans hundreds of thousands of distinct CDR3 sequences, approximately 15% being singletons. This CDR3 comprises 14 residues. Trimming pared 3 bases from V and 2 bases from J, leaving 11 bases between. CDR1 is DFQATT and CDR2 is SNEGSKA in the germline V gene (reference sequence). Clinical symptoms, serum thyroxine and TRAb, thyroid ultrasound and orbital computed tomography together formed the diagnostic basis.

This rearrangement joins TRBV20-1 to TRBJ1-3; D unclear. This clonotype was sampled from a woman aged 35 to 49 with Graves' ophthalmopathy. Sequencing used blood. The DNA for the CDR3 is TGCAGTGCTAGGGAGACCTCCGCTGGAAACACCATATATTTT. Translation: CSARETSAGNTIYF.